The clone carrying this T cell receptor beta chain was counted a few times. What it recognizes is unknown. The source of the sample is a study of cytomegalovirus exposure and HLA in healthy donors. The CDR3 is made up of 19 amino acids. V gave up 3 bases and J gave up 0 bases, with 18 bases separating them. In germline, CDR1 is LGHNA, CDR2 YSLEER. Points from the study as a whole: A few of the chains that were CMV-associated were confirmed in vitro to be specific for CMV antigens.

60 Vbeta and 13 Jbeta primers were used in PCR. Measured with immunoSEQ multiplex PCR; TCRdb has only the in-frame clones, and not every one. The sample lists some 190,000 clones, under 80% occurring once. The rearrangement uses TRBV4-3 and TRBJ1-6; tentatively, D is TRBD1 (6 bases). This receptor was obtained from a man aged 30-40 years in good health and CMV-seropositive. The sequencing input was PBMCs. The CDR3 bases are TGCGCCAGCAGCCACGGACCGGACAGCTCGAGCTCCTATAATTCACCCCTCCACTTT. It codes for CASSHGPDSSSSYNSPLHF.